This entry lists 9 T cell receptor beta chains sequenced from one sample in a study of beta chain features in type 1 diabetes. Expressed TCRB transcripts were sequenced because the entire RNA isolate underwent reverse transcription. Method: immunoSEQ multiplex PCR; TCRdb's copy keeps in-frame clones and lacks some. The sample contains approximately 140,000 clones, approximately 52% of which appear only once. The material sequenced was Tregs from blood. The receptors here all came from a young man in good health.

This clone was seen a handful of times. The genes are TRBV4-2 and TRBJ1-1, with D perhaps TRBD1 (6 bases). The CDR3 covers 14 residues. Germline V CDR1 and CDR2: LGHNA, YNFKEQ. V was shortened by 0 bases and J by 5 bases, with 10 bases between the two germline ends. The CDR3 loop reads CASSQDRGRTEAFF. CDR3 DNA sequence: TGTGCCAGCAGCCAAGACAGGGGAAGGACTGAAGCTTTCTTT.

In nucleotides, the CDR3 is TGTGCCAGCAGTTCCCCCCGCCGCGAGGATACGCAGTATTTT. Amino acids: CASSSPRREDTQYF. The chain is built from TRBV6-6 and TRBJ2-3, with no clear D. Trimming removed 4 bases at V and 6 bases at J, with 14 bases between. CDR1 is MNHNY and CDR2 is SVGAGI in the germline V gene (reference sequence). The CDR3 consists of 14 residues.

V gene TRBV5-8 combines with J gene TRBJ2-5; maybe TRBD2 (6 bases). Germline-derived CDR1 and CDR2 are SGHTS and YDEGEE. Trimming stripped 4 bases from V and 0 bases from J, with 10 bases between. CDR3 length: 14 amino acids. Here the CDR3 reads CASSPREYQETQYF. The CDR3 nucleotides read TGTGCCAGCAGCCCCCGGGAGTACCAAGAGACCCAGTACTTC.

This clone was found a few times. V and J are TRBV29-1 and TRBJ1-2; 7 bases map to TRBD1. Looked up from germline, CDR1 is SQVTM and CDR2 is ANQGSEA. This CDR3 is 13 amino acids long. The V gene end was trimmed by 7 bases and the J gene end by 2 bases; junction bases not matched to a gene: 7. CDR3 sequence reads: CSAGQSLNYGYTF. CDR3 coding DNA: TGCAGCGCGGGACAGTCTCTAAACTATGGCTACACCTTC.

This clone has more than one count but fewer than ten. The chain employs TRBV6-6 and TRBJ1-6; TRBD1 might be the D (6 bases). Trimming stripped 2 bases from V and 7 bases from J, with 9 bases between. This CDR3 region has 14 residues. Germline CDR1 MNHNY, CDR2 SVGAGI (reference sequence). CDR3 amino acids: CASSYAGVNSPLHF. The CDR3 bases are TGTGCCAGCAGTTACGCAGGGGTCAATTCACCCCTCCACTTT.

The chain carries TRBV19 and TRBJ2-2; 9 positions match TRBD1. CDR3 size: 14 residues. V dropped 7 bases and J dropped 4; count of bases not matched to a gene: 4. Germline V gene data show CDR1 as LNHDA and CDR2 as SQIVND (reference sequence). The CDR3: CASTLTGGTGELFF. In nucleotides, the CDR3 is TGTGCCAGTACCCTGACAGGGGGCACCGGGGAGCTGTTTTTT. The whole variable domain, remainder taken from reference TRBV19 and TRBJ2-2, is DGGITQSPKYLFRKEGQNVTLSCEQNLNHDAMYWYRQDPGQGLRLIYYSQIVNDFQKGDIAEGYSVSREKKESFPLTVTSAQKNPTAFYLCASTLTGGTGELFFGEGSRLTVL.

J is TRBJ2-3 and V is TRBV5-4; 8 bases line up with TRBD1. The CDR3 runs 13 residues. The V gene's germline CDR1 is SGHNT and CDR2 YYREEE (reference sequence). V shed 5 bases, J shed 6 bases, and the junction held 5 bases outside the gene matches. The chain's CDR3 is CASRRQGIDTQYF. The CDR3 region has the DNA TGTGCCAGCAGGAGACAGGGGATCGATACGCAGTATTTT.

The CDR3 nucleotides are TGTGCCAGCAGTAAGTCACAGGGGGCAGGTGGCTACACCTTC. Translated: CASSKSQGAGGYTF. The V gene is TRBV28, the J gene TRBJ1-2, with 9 bases aligning to TRBD1. V was pared by 5 bases and J by 7 bases, with 8 bases of the junction left unmatched. Germline CDR1 MDHEN, CDR2 SYDVKM. The CDR3 consists of 14 residues.

The chain uses TRBV9 and TRBJ2-3; maybe TRBD2 (5 bases). The V end was cut by 4 bases, the J end by 6 bases, with 9 bases between. Germline V gene data show CDR1 as SGDLS and CDR2 as YYNGEE. This CDR3 has 12 residues. The CDR3 region is CASSPWEDTQYF. The DNA for the CDR3 is TGTGCCAGCAGCCCCTGGGAGGATACGCAGTATTTT.